The T cell receptor (beta chain) under discussion was sequenced for a study of blood T cell repertoires in COVID-19. Turning to the study itself: Collection of acute and convalescent COVID-19 samples took place in the United States, Italy and Spain.

The CDR3 is 16 residues long. Germline CDR1 reads MGHDK; CDR2 reads SYGVNS. The germline V and J ends were trimmed by 3 bases and 3 bases, with 15 bases remaining between them. Sequencing was performed with immunoSEQ multiplex PCR; in TCRdb, only in-frame clones are kept and a portion is missing. Of some 190,000 clones in the sample, more than 75% were seen once. This sequence originates from a man between 60 and 75 years old who had been exposed to COVID-19. The specimen was PBMCs or T cells enriched from blood (not recorded which). The chain links TRBV25-1 to TRBJ2-4, with D maybe TRBD1 (5 bases). The CDR3 protein is CASSEAGNVGKNIQYF. The CDR3 DNA follows: TGTGCCAGCAGTGAGGCAGGGAATGTAGGCAAAAACATTCAGTACTTC.